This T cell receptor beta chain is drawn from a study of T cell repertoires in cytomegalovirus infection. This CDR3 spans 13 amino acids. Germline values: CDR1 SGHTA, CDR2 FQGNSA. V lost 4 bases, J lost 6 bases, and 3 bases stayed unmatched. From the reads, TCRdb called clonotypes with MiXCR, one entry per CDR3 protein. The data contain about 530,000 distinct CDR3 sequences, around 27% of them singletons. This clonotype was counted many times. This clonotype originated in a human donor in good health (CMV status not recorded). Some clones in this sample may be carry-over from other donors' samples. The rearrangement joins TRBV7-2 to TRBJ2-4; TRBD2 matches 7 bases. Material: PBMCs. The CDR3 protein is CASSSGGGNIQYF. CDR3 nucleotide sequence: TGTGCCAGCAGCTCGGGCGGGGGAAACATTCAGTACTTC.